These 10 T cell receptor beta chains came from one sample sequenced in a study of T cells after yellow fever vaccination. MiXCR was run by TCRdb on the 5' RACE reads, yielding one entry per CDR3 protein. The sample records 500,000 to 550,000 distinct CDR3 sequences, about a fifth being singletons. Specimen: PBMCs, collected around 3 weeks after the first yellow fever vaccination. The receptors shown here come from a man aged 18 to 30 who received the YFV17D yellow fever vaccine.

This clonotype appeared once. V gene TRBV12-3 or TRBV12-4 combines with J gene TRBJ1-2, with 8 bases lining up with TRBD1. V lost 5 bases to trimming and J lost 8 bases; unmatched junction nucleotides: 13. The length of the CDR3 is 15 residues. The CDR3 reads CASSLGPDRVEGYTF. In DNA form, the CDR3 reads TGTGCCAGCAGTCTTGGACCGGACAGGGTCGAAGGCTACACCTTC.

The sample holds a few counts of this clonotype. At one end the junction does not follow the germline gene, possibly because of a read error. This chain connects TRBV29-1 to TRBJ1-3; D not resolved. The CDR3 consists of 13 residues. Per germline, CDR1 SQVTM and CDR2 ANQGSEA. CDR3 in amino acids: CSVKAGTRNTIYF. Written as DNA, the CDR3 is TGCAGCGTCAAGGCGGGTACGAGAAACACCATTTATTTT.

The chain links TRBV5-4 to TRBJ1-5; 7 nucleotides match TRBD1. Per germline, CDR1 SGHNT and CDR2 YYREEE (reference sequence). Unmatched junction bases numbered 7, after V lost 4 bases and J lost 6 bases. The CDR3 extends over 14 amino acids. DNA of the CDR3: TGTGCCAGCAGCATACAGGGGTCGGGTCAGCCCCAGCATTTT. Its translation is CASSIQGSGQPQHF.

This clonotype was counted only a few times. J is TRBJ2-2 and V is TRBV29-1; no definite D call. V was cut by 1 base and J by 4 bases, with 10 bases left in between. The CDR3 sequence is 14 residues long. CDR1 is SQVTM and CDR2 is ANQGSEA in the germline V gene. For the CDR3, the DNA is TGCAGCGTTGAAGGAAAGGCGGTCACCGGGGAGCTGTTTTTT. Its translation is CSVEGKAVTGELFF.

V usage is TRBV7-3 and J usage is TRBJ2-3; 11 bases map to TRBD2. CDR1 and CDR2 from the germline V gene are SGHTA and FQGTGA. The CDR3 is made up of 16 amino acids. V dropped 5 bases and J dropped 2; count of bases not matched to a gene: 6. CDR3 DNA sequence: TGTGCCAGCAGCCCATCGGGACTAGCGGCCACAGATACGCAGTATTTT. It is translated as CASSPSGLAATDTQYF.

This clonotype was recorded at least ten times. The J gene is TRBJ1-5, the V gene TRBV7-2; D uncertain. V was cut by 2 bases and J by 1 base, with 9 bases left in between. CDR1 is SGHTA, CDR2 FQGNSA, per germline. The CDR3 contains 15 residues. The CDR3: CASSLTHESNQPQHF. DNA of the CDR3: TGTGCCAGCAGCTTAACCCATGAGAGCAATCAGCCCCAGCATTTT.

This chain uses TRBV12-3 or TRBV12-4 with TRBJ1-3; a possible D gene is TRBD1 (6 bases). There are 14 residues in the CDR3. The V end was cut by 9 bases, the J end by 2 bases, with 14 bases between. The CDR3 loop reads CASSSGTTGNTIYF. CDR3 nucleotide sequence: TGTGCCAGTTCATCCGGGACAACTGGAAACACCATATATTTT.

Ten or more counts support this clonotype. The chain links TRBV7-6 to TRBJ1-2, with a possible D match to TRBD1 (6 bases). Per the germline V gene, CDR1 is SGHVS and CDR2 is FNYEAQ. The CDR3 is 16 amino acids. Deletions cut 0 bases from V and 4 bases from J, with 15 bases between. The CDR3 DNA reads TGTGCCAGCAGCTTAGCGCCTCGGGGGGCGGGCTATGGCTACACCTTC. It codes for CASSLAPRGAGYGYTF.

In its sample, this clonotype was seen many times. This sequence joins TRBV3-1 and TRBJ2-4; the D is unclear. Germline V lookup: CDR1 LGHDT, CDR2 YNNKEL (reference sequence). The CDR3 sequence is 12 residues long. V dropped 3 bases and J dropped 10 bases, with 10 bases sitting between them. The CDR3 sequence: CASSQGIRIQYF. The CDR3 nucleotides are TGTGCCAGCAGCCAGGGGATACGAATTCAGTACTTC.

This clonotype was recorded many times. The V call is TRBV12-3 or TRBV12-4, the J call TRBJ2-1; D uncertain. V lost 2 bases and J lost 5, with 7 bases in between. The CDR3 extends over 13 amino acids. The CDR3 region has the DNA TGTGCCAGCAGTTTAAGGGTTAACAATGAGCAGTTCTTC. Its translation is CASSLRVNNEQFF.